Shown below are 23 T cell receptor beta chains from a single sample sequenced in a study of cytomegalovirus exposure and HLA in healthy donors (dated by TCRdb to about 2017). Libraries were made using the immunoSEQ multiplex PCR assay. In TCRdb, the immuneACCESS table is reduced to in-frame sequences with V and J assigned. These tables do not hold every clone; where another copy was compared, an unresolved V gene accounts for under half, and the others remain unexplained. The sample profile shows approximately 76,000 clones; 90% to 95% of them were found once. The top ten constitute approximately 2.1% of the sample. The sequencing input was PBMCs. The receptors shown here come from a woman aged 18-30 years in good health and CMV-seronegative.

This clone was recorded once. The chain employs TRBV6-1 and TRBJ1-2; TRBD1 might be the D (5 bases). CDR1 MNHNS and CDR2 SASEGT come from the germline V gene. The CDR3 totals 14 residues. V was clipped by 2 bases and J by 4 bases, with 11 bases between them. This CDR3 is CASSETPGGYGYTF. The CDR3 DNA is TGTGCCAGCAGTGAAACCCCGGGGGGCTATGGCTACACCTTC.

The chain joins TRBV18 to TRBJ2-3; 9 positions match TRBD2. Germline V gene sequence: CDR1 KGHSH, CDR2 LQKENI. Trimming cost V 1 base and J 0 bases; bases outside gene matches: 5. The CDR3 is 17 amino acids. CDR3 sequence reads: CASSPLSTSGSTDTQYF. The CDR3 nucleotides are TGTGCCAGCTCACCACTGTCGACTAGCGGAAGCACAGATACGCAGTATTTT.

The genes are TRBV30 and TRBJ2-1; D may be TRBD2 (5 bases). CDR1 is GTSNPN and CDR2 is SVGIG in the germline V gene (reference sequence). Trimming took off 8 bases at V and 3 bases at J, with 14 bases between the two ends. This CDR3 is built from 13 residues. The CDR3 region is CAGKTGIYNEQFF. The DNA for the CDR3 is TGTGCCGGTAAGACCGGGATCTACAATGAGCAGTTCTTC.

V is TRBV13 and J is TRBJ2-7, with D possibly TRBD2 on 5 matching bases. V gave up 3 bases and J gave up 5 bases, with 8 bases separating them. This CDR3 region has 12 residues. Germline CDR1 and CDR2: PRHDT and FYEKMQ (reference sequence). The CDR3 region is CASSFRGHEQYF. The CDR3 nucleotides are TGTGCCAGCAGCTTTCGAGGGCACGAGCAGTACTTC.

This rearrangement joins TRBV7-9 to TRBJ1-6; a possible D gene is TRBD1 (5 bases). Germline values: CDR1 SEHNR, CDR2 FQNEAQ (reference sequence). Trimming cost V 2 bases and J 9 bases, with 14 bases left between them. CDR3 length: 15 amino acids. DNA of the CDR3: TGTGCCAGCAGCTTAACTTGGGGCGCGGCTTCACCCCTCCACTTT. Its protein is CASSLTWGAASPLHF. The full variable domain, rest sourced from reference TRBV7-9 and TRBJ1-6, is DTGVSQNPRHKITKRGQNVTFRCDPISEHNRLYWYRQTLGQGPEFLTYFQNEAQLEKSRLLSDRFSAERPKGSFSTLEIQRTEQGDSAMYLCASSLTWGAASPLHFGNGTRLTVT.

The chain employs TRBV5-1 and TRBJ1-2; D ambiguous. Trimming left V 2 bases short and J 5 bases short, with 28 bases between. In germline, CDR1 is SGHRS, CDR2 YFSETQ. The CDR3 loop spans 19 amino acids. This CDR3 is CASSLTLLRASPQEYGYTF. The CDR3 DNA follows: TGCGCCAGCAGCTTAACCCTGCTTAGAGCTTCCCCCCAGGAATATGGCTACACCTTC.

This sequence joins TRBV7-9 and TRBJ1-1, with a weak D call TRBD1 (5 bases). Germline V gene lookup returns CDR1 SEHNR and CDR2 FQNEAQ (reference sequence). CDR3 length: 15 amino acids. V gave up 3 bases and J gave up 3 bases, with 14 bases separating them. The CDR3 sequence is CASSLSGVGDTEAFF. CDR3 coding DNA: TGTGCCAGCAGCTTGTCGGGGGTAGGGGACACTGAAGCTTTCTTT.

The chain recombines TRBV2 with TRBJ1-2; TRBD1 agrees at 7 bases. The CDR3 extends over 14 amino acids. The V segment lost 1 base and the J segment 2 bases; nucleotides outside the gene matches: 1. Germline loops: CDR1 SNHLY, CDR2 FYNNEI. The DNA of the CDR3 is TGTGCCAGCAGTGAAGGGACAGGAAACTATGGCTACACCTTC. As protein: CASSEGTGNYGYTF.

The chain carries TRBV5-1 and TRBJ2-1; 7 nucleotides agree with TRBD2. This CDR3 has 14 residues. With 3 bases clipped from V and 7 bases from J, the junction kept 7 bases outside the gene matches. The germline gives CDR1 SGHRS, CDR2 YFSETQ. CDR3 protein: CASSWSGKVNEQFF. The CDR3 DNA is TGCGCCAGCAGCTGGAGCGGGAAGGTAAATGAGCAGTTCTTC.

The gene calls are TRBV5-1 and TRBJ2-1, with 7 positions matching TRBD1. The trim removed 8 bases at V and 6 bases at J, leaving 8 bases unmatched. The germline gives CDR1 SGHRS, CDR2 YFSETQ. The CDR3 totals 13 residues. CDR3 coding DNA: TGCGCCAGTCAGGGGGTCCCTGGCAATGAGCAGTTCTTC. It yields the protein CASQGVPGNEQFF.

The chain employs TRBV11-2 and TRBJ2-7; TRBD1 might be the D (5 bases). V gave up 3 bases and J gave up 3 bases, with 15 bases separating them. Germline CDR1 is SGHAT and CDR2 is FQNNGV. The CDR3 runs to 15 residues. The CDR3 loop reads CASSFTSDRHYEQYF. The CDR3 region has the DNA TGTGCCAGCAGCTTCACAAGTGACAGACACTACGAGCAGTACTTC.

CDR3 sequence (DNA): TGTGCCAGTCGCTCGCAGGTAGCTGAAGCTTTCTTT. It specifies CASRSQVAEAFF. This chain connects TRBV19 to TRBJ1-1; no firm D call. The V gene lost 8 bases and the J gene lost 6 bases, with 13 bases spanning the gap. This CDR3 region has 12 residues. CDR1 is LNHDA, CDR2 SQIVND, per germline (reference sequence).

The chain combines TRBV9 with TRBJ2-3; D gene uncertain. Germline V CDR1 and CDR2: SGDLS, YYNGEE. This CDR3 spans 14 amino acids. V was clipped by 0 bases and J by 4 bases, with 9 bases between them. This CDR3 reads CASSVGQAPDTQYF. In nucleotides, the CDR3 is TGTGCCAGCAGCGTAGGGCAGGCTCCAGATACGCAGTATTTT.

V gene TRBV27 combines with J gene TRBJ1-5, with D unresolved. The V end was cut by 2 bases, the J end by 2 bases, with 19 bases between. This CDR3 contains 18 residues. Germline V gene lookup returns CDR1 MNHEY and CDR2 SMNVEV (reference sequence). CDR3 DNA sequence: TGTGCCAGCAGTTTAAGGTTCCGGGGTTCAGGAGGCAATCAGCCCCAGCATTTT. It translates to CASSLRFRGSGGNQPQHF.

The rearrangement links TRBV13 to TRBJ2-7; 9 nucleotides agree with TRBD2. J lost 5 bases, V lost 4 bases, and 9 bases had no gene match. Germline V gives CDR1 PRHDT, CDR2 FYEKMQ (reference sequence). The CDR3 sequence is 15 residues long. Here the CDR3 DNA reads TGTGCCAGCAGCTCCTTAGCGGGAGAGAGGAACGAGCAGTACTTC. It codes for CASSSLAGERNEQYF.

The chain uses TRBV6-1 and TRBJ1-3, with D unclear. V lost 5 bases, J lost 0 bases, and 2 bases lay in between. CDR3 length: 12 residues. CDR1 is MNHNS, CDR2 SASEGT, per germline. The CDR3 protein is CASSYSGNTIYF. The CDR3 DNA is TGTGCCAGCAGTTACTCTGGAAACACCATATATTTT.

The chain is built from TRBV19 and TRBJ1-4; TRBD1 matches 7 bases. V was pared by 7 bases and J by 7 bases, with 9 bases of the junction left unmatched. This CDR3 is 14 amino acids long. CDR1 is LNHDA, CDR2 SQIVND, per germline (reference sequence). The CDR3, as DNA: TGTGCCAGTACCCCGACAGGGAGTGGTGAAAAACTGTTTTTT. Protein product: CASTPTGSGEKLFF.

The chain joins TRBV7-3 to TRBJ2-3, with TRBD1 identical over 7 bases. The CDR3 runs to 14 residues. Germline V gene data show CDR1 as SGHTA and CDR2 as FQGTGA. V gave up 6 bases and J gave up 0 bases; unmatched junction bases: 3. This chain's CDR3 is CASSPQGSTDTQYF. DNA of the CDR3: TGTGCCAGCAGTCCACAGGGGAGCACAGATACGCAGTATTTT.

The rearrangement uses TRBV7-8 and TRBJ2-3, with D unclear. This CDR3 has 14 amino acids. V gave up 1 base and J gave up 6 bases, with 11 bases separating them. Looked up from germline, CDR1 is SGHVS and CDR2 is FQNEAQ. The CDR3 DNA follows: TGTGCCAGCAGCTTAGACGAGATACTCGATACGCAGTATTTT. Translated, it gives CASSLDEILDTQYF.

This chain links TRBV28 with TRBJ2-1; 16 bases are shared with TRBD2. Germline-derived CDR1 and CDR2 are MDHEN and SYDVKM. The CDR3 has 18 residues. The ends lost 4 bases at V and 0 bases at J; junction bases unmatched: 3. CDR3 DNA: TGTGCCAGCAGTTCGGGACTAGCGGGAGGGAGCTCCTACAATGAGCAGTTCTTC. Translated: CASSSGLAGGSSYNEQFF.

The CDR3 protein is CASSVGTGGHNEQFF. For the CDR3, the DNA is TGTGCCAGCAGCGTAGGGACAGGGGGCCACAATGAGCAGTTCTTC. V and J are TRBV6-6 and TRBJ2-1; 12 bases fit TRBD1. V lost 6 bases to trimming and J lost 5 bases; unmatched junction nucleotides: 5. The CDR3 contains 15 residues. Germline CDR1 and CDR2: MNHNY and SVGAGI (reference sequence).

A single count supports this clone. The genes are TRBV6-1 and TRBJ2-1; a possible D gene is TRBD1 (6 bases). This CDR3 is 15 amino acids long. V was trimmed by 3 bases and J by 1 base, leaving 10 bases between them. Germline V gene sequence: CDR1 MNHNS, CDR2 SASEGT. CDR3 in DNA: TGTGCCAGCAGTGAGGCAGGGGCATCCTACAATGAGCAGTTCTTC. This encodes CASSEAGASYNEQFF.

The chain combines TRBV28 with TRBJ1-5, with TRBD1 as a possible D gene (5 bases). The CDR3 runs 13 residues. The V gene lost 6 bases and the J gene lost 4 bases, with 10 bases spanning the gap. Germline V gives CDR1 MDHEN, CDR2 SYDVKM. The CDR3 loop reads CASRATANQPQHF. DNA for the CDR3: TGTGCCAGCAGGGCGACAGCGAATCAGCCCCAGCATTTT.